This TCR beta chain came from a study of T cells after posttransplantation cyclophosphamide. General study findings and limits: Recipient CMV seropositivity and CMV reactivation strongly tracked TRB clonality. Later post-transplant blood repertoires were often dominated by donor CD8+ memory clones. Skin or GI-infiltrating T cells shared few TRB sequences with blood.

Cyclophosphamide on days +3 and +4 followed busulfan-fludarabine conditioning and a marrow graft. The CDR3 totals 14 residues. Germline trimming cut 4 bases from V and 9 bases from J; bases unmatched to any gene: 4. Germline values: CDR1 SGHTA, CDR2 FQGNSA. Profiling relied on immunoSEQ multiplex PCR, and the TCRdb table lists in-frame clones only, not all of them. The table shows approximately 17,000 clones, with about 91% occurring only once. About this clone: Antigen specificity is unknown.

This sequence joins TRBV7-2 and TRBJ1-6; TRBD1 agrees at 9 bases. The sequence derives from a male patient between 60 and 69 years old who received an allogeneic stem cell transplant from a related donor and was CMV-positive. Some of the T cells might come from the graft donor. Sequenced material: CD4+ T cells sorted from blood, taken after allogeneic stem cell transplant with posttransplant cyclophosphamide. CDR3 nucleotide sequence: TGTGCCAGCAGCTACACAGGGGGCCCTTCACCCCTCCACTTT. Translated: CASSYTGGPSPLHF.